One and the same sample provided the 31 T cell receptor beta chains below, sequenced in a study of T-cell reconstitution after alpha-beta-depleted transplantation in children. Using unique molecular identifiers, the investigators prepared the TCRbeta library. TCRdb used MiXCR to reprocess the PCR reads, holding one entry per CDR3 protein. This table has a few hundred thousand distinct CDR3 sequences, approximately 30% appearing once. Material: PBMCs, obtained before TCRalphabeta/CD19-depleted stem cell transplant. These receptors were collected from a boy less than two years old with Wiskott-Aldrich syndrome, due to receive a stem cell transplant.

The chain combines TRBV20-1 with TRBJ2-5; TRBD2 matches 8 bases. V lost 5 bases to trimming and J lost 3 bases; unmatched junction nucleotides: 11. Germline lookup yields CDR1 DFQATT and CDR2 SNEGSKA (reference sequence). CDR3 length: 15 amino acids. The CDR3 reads CSAAPYAGGKETQYF. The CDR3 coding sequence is TGCAGTGCTGCCCCTTACGCGGGAGGAAAAGAGACCCAGTACTTC.

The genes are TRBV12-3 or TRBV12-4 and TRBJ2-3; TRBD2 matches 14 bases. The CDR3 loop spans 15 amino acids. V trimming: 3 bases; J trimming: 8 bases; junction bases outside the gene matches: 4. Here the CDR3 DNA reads TGTGCCAGCAGTTTGACTAGCGGGAGGGCCGGTACGCAGTATTTT. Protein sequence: CASSLTSGRAGTQYF.

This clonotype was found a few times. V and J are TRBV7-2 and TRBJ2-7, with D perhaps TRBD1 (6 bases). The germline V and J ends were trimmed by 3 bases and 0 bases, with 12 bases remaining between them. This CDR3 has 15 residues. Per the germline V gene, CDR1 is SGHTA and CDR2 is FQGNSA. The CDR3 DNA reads TGTGCCAGCAGCTTTAAGACAGGATTCTCCTACGAGCAGTACTTC. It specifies CASSFKTGFSYEQYF.

CDR3 protein: CAIRKLAGAYEQYF. CDR3 DNA: TGTGCCATCAGAAAACTAGCGGGAGCTTACGAGCAGTACTTC. The chain combines TRBV10-3 with TRBJ2-7; 11 nucleotides align to TRBD2. The V gene's germline CDR1 is ENHRY and CDR2 SYGVKD. Germline trimming cut 6 bases from V and 4 bases from J; bases unmatched to any gene: 5. The CDR3 length is 14 residues.

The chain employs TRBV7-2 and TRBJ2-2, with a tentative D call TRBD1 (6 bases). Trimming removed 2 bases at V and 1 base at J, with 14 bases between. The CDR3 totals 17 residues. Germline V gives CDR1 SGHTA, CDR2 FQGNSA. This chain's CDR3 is CASSLRPQGQNTGELFF. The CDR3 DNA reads TGTGCCAGCAGCTTAAGGCCCCAGGGGCAGAACACCGGGGAGCTGTTTTTT.

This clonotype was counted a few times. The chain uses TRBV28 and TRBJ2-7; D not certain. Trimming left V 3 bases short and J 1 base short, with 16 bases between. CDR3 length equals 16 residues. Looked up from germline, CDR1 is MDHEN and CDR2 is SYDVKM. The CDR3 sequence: CASSFTGKGRSYEQYF. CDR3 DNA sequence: TGTGCCAGCAGTTTCACCGGAAAGGGCAGGTCCTACGAGCAGTACTTC.

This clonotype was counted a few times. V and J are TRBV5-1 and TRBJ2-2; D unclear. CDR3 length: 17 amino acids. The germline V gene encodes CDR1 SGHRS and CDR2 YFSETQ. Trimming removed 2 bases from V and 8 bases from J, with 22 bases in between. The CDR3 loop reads CASSFRSPSGLAGELFF. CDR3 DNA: TGCGCCAGCAGCTTTAGAAGCCCTAGTGGTTTGGCTGGGGAGCTGTTTTTT.

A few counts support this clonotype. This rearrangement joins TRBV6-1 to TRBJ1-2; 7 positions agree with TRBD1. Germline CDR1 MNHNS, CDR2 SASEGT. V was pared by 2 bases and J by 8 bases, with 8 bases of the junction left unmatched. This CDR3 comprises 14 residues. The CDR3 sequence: CASSETGQVGGYTF. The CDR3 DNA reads TGTGCCAGCAGTGAAACCGGACAGGTCGGAGGCTACACCTTC.

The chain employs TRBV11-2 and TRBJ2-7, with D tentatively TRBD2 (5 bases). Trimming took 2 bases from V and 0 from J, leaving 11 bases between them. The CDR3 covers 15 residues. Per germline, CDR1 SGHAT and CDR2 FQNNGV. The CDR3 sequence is CASSLTAGLSYEQYF. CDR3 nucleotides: TGTGCCAGCAGCTTAACGGCGGGCCTCTCCTACGAGCAGTACTTC.

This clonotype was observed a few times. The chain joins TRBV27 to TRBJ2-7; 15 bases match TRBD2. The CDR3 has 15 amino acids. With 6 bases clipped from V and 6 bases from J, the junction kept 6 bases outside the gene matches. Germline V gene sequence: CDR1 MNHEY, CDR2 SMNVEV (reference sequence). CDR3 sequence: CASRATGLAGGEQYF. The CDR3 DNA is TGTGCCAGCAGGGCTACGGGACTAGCGGGAGGCGAGCAGTACTTC.

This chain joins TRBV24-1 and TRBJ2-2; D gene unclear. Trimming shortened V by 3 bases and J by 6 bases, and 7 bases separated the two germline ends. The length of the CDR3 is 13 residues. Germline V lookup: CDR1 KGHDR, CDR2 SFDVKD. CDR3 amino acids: CATSDPRAGELFF. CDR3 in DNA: TGTGCCACCAGTGATCCAAGGGCCGGGGAGCTGTTTTTT.

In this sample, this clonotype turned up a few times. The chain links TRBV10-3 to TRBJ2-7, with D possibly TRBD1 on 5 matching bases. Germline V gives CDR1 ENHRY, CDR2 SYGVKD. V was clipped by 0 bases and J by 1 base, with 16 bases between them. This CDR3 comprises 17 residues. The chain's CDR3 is CAISESYSGPFSYEQYF. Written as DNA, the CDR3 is TGTGCCATCAGTGAGTCGTATTCAGGGCCCTTTTCCTACGAGCAGTACTTC.

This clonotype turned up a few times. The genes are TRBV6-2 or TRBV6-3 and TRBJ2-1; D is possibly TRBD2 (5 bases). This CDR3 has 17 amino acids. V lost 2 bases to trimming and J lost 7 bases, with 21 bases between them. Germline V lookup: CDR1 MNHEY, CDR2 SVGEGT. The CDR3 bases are TGTGCCAGCAGTTACGCAAGAACTAGAGTATTAAGGAATGAGCAGTTCTTC. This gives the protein CASSYARTRVLRNEQFF.

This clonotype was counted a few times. DNA of the CDR3: TGTGCCAGTAGTAAATTCGCGGGCGGCTCCTACGAGCAGTACTTC. Translating gives CASSKFAGGSYEQYF. The chain is built from TRBV19 and TRBJ2-7, with D perhaps TRBD2 (5 bases). The CDR3 spans 15 residues. Germline V gives CDR1 LNHDA, CDR2 SQIVND (reference sequence). V was clipped by 4 bases and J by 0 bases, with 13 bases between them.

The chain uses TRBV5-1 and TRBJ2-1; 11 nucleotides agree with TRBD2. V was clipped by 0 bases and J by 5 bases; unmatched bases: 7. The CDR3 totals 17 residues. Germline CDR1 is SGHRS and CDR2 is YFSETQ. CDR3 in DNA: TGCGCCAGCAGCTTGGTGGCTAGCGGGAGGTTGGACAATGAGCAGTTCTTC. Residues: CASSLVASGRLDNEQFF.

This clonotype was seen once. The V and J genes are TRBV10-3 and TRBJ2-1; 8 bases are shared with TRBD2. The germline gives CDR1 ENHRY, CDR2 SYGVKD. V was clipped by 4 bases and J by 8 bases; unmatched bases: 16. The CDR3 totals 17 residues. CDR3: CAISVRAAGGPLDEQFF. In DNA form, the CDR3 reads TGTGCCATCAGTGTTCGAGCGGCGGGAGGCCCCTTGGATGAGCAGTTCTTC.

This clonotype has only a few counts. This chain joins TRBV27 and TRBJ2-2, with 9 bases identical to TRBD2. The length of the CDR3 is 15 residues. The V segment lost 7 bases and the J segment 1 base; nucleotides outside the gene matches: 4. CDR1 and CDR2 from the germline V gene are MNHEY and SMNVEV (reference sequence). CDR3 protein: CASKKLAGNTGELFF. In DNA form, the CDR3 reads TGTGCCAGCAAGAAACTAGCGGGGAACACCGGGGAGCTGTTTTTT.

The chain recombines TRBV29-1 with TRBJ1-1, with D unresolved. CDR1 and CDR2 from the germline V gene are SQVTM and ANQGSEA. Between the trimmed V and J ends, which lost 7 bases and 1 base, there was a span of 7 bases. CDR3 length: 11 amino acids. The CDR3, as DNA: TGCAGCGGGTTTCGGAACACTGAAGCTTTCTTT. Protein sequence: CSGFRNTEAFF. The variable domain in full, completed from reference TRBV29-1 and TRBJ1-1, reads SAVISQKPSRDICQRGTSLTIQCQVDSQVTMMFWYRQQPGQSLTLIATANQGSEATYESGFVIDKFPISRPNLTFSTLTVSNMSPEDSSIYLCSGFRNTEAFFGQGTRLTVV.

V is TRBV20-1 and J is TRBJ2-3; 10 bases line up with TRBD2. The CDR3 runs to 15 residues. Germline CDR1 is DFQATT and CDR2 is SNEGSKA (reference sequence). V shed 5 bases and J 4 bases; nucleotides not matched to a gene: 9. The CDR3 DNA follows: TGCAGTGCTCCACTCAGCGGGAGGGCCCCAGATACGCAGTATTTT. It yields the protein CSAPLSGRAPDTQYF.

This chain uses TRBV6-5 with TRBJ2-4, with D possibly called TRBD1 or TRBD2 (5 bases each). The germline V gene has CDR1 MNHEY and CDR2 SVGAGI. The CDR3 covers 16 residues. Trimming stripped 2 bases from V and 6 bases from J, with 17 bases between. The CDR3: CASSYRTGTGVNIQYF. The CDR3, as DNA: TGTGCCAGCAGTTACCGCACCGGGACCGGGGTAAACATTCAGTACTTC.

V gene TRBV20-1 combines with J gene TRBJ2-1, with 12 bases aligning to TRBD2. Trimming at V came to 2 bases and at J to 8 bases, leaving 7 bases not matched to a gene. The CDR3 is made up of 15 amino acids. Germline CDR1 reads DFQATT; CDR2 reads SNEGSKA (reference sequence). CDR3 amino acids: CSARILAGGRDEQFF. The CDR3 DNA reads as TGCAGTGCTAGAATCCTAGCGGGAGGGCGGGATGAGCAGTTCTTC.

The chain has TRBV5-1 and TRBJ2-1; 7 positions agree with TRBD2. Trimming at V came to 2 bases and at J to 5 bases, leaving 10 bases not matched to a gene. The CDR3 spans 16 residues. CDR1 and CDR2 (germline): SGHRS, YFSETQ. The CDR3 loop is CASSLTSAAPDNEQFF. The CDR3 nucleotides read TGCGCCAGCAGCTTAACTAGCGCGGCACCCGACAATGAGCAGTTCTTC.

The CDR3: CSASSSGTSWSYEQYF. CDR3 DNA: TGCAGTGCTTCCTCCTCCGGGACTAGCTGGTCCTACGAGCAGTACTTC. This chain connects TRBV20-1 to TRBJ2-7; 9 nucleotides match TRBD2. Trimming at V came to 5 bases and at J to 1 base, leaving 12 bases not matched to a gene. The CDR3 consists of 16 residues. Per germline, CDR1 DFQATT and CDR2 SNEGSKA (reference sequence).

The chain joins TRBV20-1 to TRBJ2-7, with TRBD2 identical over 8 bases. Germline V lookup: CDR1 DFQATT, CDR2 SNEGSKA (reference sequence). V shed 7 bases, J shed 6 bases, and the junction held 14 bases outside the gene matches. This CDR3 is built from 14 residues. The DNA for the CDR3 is TGCAGTGGGTCCCAAGCGGGAGTTTTCGGCGAGCAGTACTTC. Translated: CSGSQAGVFGEQYF.

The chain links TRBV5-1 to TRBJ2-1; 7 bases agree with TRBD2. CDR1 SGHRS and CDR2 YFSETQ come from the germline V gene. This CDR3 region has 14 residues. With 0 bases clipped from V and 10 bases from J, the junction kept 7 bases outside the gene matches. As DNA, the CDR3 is TGCGCCAGCAGCTTGGTGGCGGGAGCTTACGAGCAGTTCTTC. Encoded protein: CASSLVAGAYEQFF.

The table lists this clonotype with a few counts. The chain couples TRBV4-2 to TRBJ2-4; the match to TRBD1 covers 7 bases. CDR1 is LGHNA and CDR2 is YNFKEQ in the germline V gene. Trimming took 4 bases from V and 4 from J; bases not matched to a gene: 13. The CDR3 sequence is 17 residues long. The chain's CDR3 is CASSRKTGLFWKNIQYF. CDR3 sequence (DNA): TGTGCCAGCAGCCGAAAGACAGGGTTGTTTTGGAAAAACATTCAGTACTTC.

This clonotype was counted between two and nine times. The CDR3 sequence is CASSYYGRALSNEQFF. The CDR3 nucleotides read TGTGCCAGCAGCTACTACGGGAGGGCACTCTCCAATGAGCAGTTCTTC. The V and J genes are TRBV7-8 and TRBJ2-1; 8 bases are a match to TRBD2. The V gene's germline CDR1 is SGHVS and CDR2 FQNEAQ. CDR3 length: 16 amino acids. V lost 4 bases, J lost 6 bases, and 11 bases stayed unmatched.

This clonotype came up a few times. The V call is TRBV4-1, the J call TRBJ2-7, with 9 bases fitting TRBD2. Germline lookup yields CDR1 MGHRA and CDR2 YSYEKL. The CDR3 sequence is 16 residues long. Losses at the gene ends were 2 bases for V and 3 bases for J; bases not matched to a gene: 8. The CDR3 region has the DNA TGCGCCAGCAGCCAACAAATAGCGGGAGAGGGCTACGAGCAGTACTTC. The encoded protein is CASSQQIAGEGYEQYF.

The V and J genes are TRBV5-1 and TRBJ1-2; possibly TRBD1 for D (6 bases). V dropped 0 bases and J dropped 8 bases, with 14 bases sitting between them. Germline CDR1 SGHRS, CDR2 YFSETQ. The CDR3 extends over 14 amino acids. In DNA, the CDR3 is TGCGCCAGCAGCTTGGCCGATTACAGGGACGGCTACACCTTC. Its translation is CASSLADYRDGYTF.

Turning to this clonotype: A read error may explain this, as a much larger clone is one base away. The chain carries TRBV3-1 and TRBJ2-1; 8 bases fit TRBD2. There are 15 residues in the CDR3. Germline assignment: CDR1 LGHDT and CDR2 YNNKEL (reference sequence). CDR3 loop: CACSQGSGSSGEQFF. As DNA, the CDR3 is TGTGCCTGCAGCCAGGGGAGCGGGAGCTCAGGGGAGCAGTTCTTC.

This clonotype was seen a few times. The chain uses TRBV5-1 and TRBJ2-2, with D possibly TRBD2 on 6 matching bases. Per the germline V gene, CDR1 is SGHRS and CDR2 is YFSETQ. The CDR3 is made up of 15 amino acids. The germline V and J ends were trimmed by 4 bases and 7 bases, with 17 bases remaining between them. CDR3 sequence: CASSPAAGLHGELFF. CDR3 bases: TGCGCCAGCAGCCCGGCAGCGGGTTTACACGGGGAGCTGTTTTTT.